The entry below describes one TCR beta chain. This clonotype was seen many times. No cognate antigen has been identified for it. No base-level quality is on record; no much larger clone is a single base apart. This entry comes from a study of spatial heterogeneity in lung cancer (dated by TCRdb to about 2019). At the level of the whole study: More beta-chain than alpha-chain transcripts were consistently detected, likely reflecting higher beta-chain transcript abundance. In the raw uncorrected reads, each unique combination of TCR and UMI appeared on average more than ten times. In non-small cell lung cancer, the study made a quantitative comparison of TCR alpha and beta repertoires among multiple tumor regions, matched nontumor lung and blood. Both alpha and beta chains were TCR-sequenced in approximately 200 tumor regions, under 70 matched nontumor lung samples and some 56 PBMC samples obtained at surgery. The study linked features of the TCR repertoire to counts of nonsynonymous mutations, which were determined by whole-exome sequencing of tumor tissue. The paper's findings and limits, for the study overall: Confirming at a functional level the hypothesis that regional TCRs recognize regional mutations was considered to require additional single-cell paired TCR alpha and beta sequencing. Ubiquitous expanded tumor TCRs showed up in blood more often at tumor resection than at routine follow-up.

The library relied on 5' RACE. Instrument used: NextSeq 500. In the TCR library protocol, a unique molecular identifier was attached to each TCR cDNA molecule so that PCR and sequencing errors could be corrected. The original methods were these. TCR identification, UMI-based error correction and CDR3 extraction were all carried out with Decombinator tools. TCRs above a frequency of 2 per 1,000, corresponding to the top 1% of the tumor frequency distribution, were defined as expanded. Renyi diversity was computed with the R vegan package after each repertoire had been subsampled 100 times to 5,000 TCRs. To build CDR3 similarity networks, amino acid triplet string-kernel similarity was used, and CDR3s were connected when their pairwise similarity was above 0.82. TCRdb ran its own pipeline on the public reads, namely fastp trimming at Q25 and MiXCR clone calling, and kept in-frame beta chains. Rows matching on CDR3 protein sequence are summarized as one entry with the most common DNA and genes. TCRdb, rather than the study authors, made the V and J calls. The sample records some 22,000 distinct CDR3 sequences, around 4.7% of which are singletons. Clones ranked in the top ten supply 4% to 6.5% of the sample.

Taken from cysteine to phenylalanine, the CDR3 has 14 residues. The only DNA kept is the CDR3, 42 bases in frame from the first base. Trimming at the junction amounts to 4 bases on V and 0 bases on J, and the germline ends lie 9 bases apart. The time point label, as the study defines it: sample taken at primary tumor resection. For TCR sequencing, whole RNA was extracted from tumor and nontumor lung tissue, or from cryopreserved PBMC samples, and no cell sorting was done. The donors were 70 or so patients from the lung TRACERx cohort who had early-stage, untreated non-small cell lung cancer. A patient was chosen for TCR sequencing only when enough RNA was available from at least two tumor regions.

Specimen: PBMCs, collected at surgery. The TCR sequence derives from a male donor with early-stage non-small cell lung cancer. The rearrangement joined TRBV12-3 or TRBV12-4 to TRBJ1-2; tentative D gene TRBD1, with 5 bases matching. The sequence in DNA is TGTGCCAGCAGTTGGGGCAGAGCTAACTATGGCTACACCTTC. Translated, this gives CASSWGRANYGYTF.